These T cell receptor beta chains were read from a single sample in a study of blood T cell repertoires in COVID-19. Measured with immunoSEQ multiplex PCR; TCRdb has only the in-frame clones, and not every one. The sample lists 280,000 or so clones; 87% were seen once. Sequencing used PBMCs or T cells enriched from blood (not recorded which). The receptors here all came from a woman aged 40 to 49 who had recovered from COVID-19. CDR3s include the opening cysteine and the closing phenylalanine or tryptophan. Each record gives: V gene, D gene, clone size, J gene, CDR3 protein, CDR3 DNA. The D gene is left open where the match is weak. Part of the rows lack a size; the others show once, few, many or a class for expanded clones.

>TRBV11-1|TRBD1|NA|TRBJ2-7
CASNNRGSEQYF
TGTGCCAGCAACAACAGGGGGAGTGAGCAGTACTTC
>TRBV29-1|NA|NA|TRBJ2-5
CSVEAGRASLQETQYF
TGCAGCGTTGAAGCGGGCAGGGCTTCCCTACAAGAGACCCAGTACTTC
>TRBV7-7|TRBD2|NA|TRBJ2-1
CASSPGTSGYNEQFF
TGTGCTAGCAGTCCCGGGACTAGCGGCTACAATGAGCAGTTCTTC
>TRBV28|NA|NA|TRBJ1-2
CASSFGEGYTF
TGTGCCAGCAGTTTCGGGGAGGGCTACACCTTC
>TRBV19|NA|NA|TRBJ1-2
CASNWMGAGGGYTF
TGTGCCAGTAATTGGATGGGGGCCGGCGGGGGCTACACCTTC
>TRBV6-1|NA|NA|TRBJ2-7
CASSEGQSRYEQYF
TGTGCCAGCAGTGAAGGACAGTCCCGCTACGAGCAGTACTTC
>TRBV7-9|TRBD1|NA|TRBJ1-3
CASSPPIGQASGNTIYF
TGTGCCAGCAGCCCACCTATCGGACAGGCGTCTGGAAACACCATATATTTT
>TRBV7-2|TRBD1|NA|TRBJ2-3
CASSLRDRATDTQYF
TGTGCCAGCAGTCTCCGGGACAGGGCCACAGATACGCAGTATTTT
>TRBV10-1|NA|NA|TRBJ2-2
CASSVAGNTGELFF
TGCGCCAGCAGTGTGGCGGGGAACACCGGGGAGCTGTTTTTT
>TRBV27|NA|NA|TRBJ2-2
CASRSPSTGELFF
TGTGCCAGCAGATCCCCGAGCACCGGGGAGCTGTTTTTT
>TRBV28|NA|NA|TRBJ2-7
CASNIPSGYEQYF
TGTGCCAGCAATATCCCCTCGGGCTACGAGCAGTACTTC
>TRBV7-9|TRBD2|NA|TRBJ2-1
CASSFGTSGPRSSYNEQFF
TGTGCCAGCAGCTTCGGGACTAGCGGTCCACGGTCTTCCTACAATGAGCAGTTCTTC
>TRBV9|NA|NA|TRBJ1-4
CASSLRDTPQKLFF
TGTGCCAGCAGCCTCCGGGACACCCCTCAAAAACTGTTTTTT
>TRBV5-1|NA|NA|TRBJ1-1
CASSLGTASYEAFF
TGCGCCAGCAGCTTAGGCACAGCTTCCTATGAAGCTTTCTTT
>TRBV9|TRBD1|NA|TRBJ2-7
CASSEGQGGYEQYF
TGTGCCAGCAGCGAGGGACAGGGGGGATACGAGCAGTACTTC
>TRBV27|NA|NA|TRBJ2-7
CASSPRRAHYEQYF
TGTGCCAGCAGCCCCCGGAGGGCTCACTACGAGCAGTACTTC
>TRBV13|NA|NA|TRBJ1-4
CASSLNRGNEKLFF
TGTGCCAGCAGCTTAAACCGCGGTAATGAAAAACTGTTTTTT
>TRBV11-2|TRBD2|NA|TRBJ2-3
CASSFGLAGGAPDTQYF
TGTGCCAGCAGCTTCGGACTAGCGGGAGGGGCCCCAGATACGCAGTATTTT
>TRBV9|TRBD1|NA|TRBJ1-1
CASSVEGTGNTEAFF
TGTGCCAGCAGCGTAGAAGGGACAGGGAACACTGAAGCTTTCTTT
>TRBV4-1|TRBD2|NA|TRBJ2-1
CASSQWTSGRNEQFF
TGCGCCAGCAGCCAATGGACTAGCGGGAGGAATGAGCAGTTCTTC
>TRBV5-1|TRBD2|NA|TRBJ2-7
CASSLVSGLAGYEQYF
TGCGCCAGCAGCTTGGTATCGGGACTAGCGGGATACGAGCAGTACTTC
>TRBV6-4|TRBD2|NA|TRBJ2-1
CASGTSGRGGEQFF
TGTGCCAGCGGGACTAGCGGGAGAGGCGGTGAGCAGTTCTTC
>TRBV2|TRBD2|NA|TRBJ2-3
CASVAGGTDTQYF
TGTGCCAGCGTAGCGGGAGGAACAGATACGCAGTATTTT
>TRBV6-4|TRBD2|NA|TRBJ2-2
CASSVSGTTGELFF
TGTGCCAGCAGTGTAAGCGGGACGACCGGGGAGCTGTTTTTT
>TRBV27|NA|NA|TRBJ2-7
CASSRSLVHEQYF
TGTGCCAGCAGCCGTAGCCTGGTACACGAGCAGTACTTC
>TRBV27|TRBD2|NA|TRBJ2-5
CASSFSSGSVQETQYF
TGTGCCAGCAGTTTCTCTAGCGGGAGCGTCCAAGAGACCCAGTACTTC
>TRBV5-1|NA|NA|TRBJ1-1
CASSLGSRGRNTEAFF
TGCGCCAGCAGCTTGGGGTCCCGGGGTAGGAACACTGAAGCTTTCTTT
>TRBV28|NA|NA|TRBJ2-3
CASRGATPSTDTQYF
TGTGCCAGCAGGGGGGCGACCCCAAGCACAGATACGCAGTATTTT
>TRBV5-1|TRBD2|many|TRBJ2-1
CASSLGSSGFEQFF
TGCGCCAGCAGCTTGGGCTCTAGCGGGTTTGAGCAGTTCTTC
>TRBV7-9|NA|NA|TRBJ2-1
CASTHGGRSEQFF
TGTGCCAGCACCCATGGGGGGAGAAGTGAGCAGTTCTTC
>TRBV2|TRBD1|NA|TRBJ2-3
CASSAGTGRTDTQYF
TGTGCCAGCAGCGCCGGGACAGGGAGAACAGATACGCAGTATTTT
>TRBV7-9|NA|NA|TRBJ2-1
CASSLDRLAAYNEQFF
TGTGCCAGCAGCTTAGATCGGCTAGCCGCCTACAATGAGCAGTTCTTC
>TRBV5-5|TRBD1|once|TRBJ2-7
CASTLWGQGLSYEQYF
TGTGCCAGTACCCTCTGGGGACAGGGGCTTTCCTACGAGCAGTACTTC
>TRBV7-9|NA|NA|TRBJ1-1
CASSLEATDTEAFF
TGTGCCAGCAGCTTAGAGGCAACAGACACTGAAGCTTTCTTT
>TRBV3-1/TRBV3-2|TRBD1|NA|TRBJ1-4
CASRGQSFEGKLFF
TGTGCCAGTCGGGGACAGTCTTTTGAGGGGAAACTGTTTTTT
>TRBV24-1|NA|once|TRBJ1-2
CATSDTSGGYTF
TGTGCCACCAGTGATACTTCGGGTGGCTACACCTTC
>TRBV6-9|NA|NA|TRBJ1-5
CANPRRTDNQPQHF
TGTGCCAACCCACGGAGGACAGATAATCAGCCCCAGCATTTT
>TRBV5-1|TRBD2|NA|TRBJ2-7
CASSATGTTSEQYF
TGCGCCAGCAGCGCCACCGGGACTACTAGCGAGCAGTACTTC
>TRBV30|TRBD1|few|TRBJ2-7
CAWSERDRGAYEQYF
TGTGCCTGGAGCGAACGTGACAGGGGGGCCTACGAGCAGTACTTC
>TRBV6-5|NA|NA|TRBJ1-6
CASSPRTPPSPLHF
TGTGCCAGCAGCCCCCGGACACCCCCTTCACCCCTCCACTTT
>TRBV6-4|NA|NA|TRBJ1-2
CASSATGGIGYTF
TGTGCCAGCAGTGCTACGGGAGGGATCGGCTACACCTTC
>TRBV24-1|TRBD1|NA|TRBJ1-5
CATSDRTGISNQPQHF
TGTGCCACCAGTGATAGGACAGGGATTAGCAATCAGCCCCAGCATTTT
>TRBV19|TRBD2|NA|TRBJ2-5
CATLGLAGEGETQYF
TGTGCCACCTTAGGACTAGCGGGAGAAGGAGAGACCCAGTACTTC
>TRBV7-2|NA|NA|TRBJ1-1
CASTIGGVDTEAFF
TGTGCCAGCACCATCGGGGGGGTTGACACTGAAGCTTTCTTT
>TRBV4-1|NA|few|TRBJ1-5
CASSQEGLSNQPQHF
TGCGCCAGCAGCCAAGAGGGGCTGAGCAATCAGCCCCAGCATTTT
>TRBV5-1|NA|NA|TRBJ2-6
CASSLGAGANVLTF
TGCGCCAGCAGCTTGGGAGCTGGGGCCAACGTCCTGACTTTC
>TRBV19|TRBD2|NA|TRBJ2-2
CASTMGGAGGTGELFF
TGTGCCAGTACCATGGGAGGGGCGGGGGGCACCGGGGAGCTGTTTTTT
>TRBV28|TRBD2|NA|TRBJ2-7
CASSSLHPGTSGRRSYEQYF
TGTGCCAGCAGTTCCTTACACCCCGGGACTAGCGGGAGAAGGTCCTACGAGCAGTACTTC
>TRBV5-6|TRBD2|once|TRBJ2-2
CASSSRTSGRRGELFF
TGTGCCAGCAGCTCCCGGACTAGCGGGAGAAGGGGGGAGCTGTTTTTT
>TRBV6-5|TRBD1|NA|TRBJ2-1
CASRSGGSRNEQFF
TGTGCCAGCAGGTCAGGGGGTTCCCGCAATGAGCAGTTCTTC
>TRBV11-3|TRBD2|NA|TRBJ2-3
CASSGTSGSNAGTDTQYF
TGTGCCAGCAGCGGGACTAGCGGGAGTAATGCCGGCACAGATACGCAGTATTTT
>TRBV3-1/TRBV3-2|TRBD2|NA|TRBJ2-5
CATLPWTSGVETQYF
TGTGCCACCTTACCCTGGACTAGTGGTGTAGAGACCCAGTACTTC
>TRBV24-1|NA|NA|TRBJ2-1
CATSDPQGKGYNEQFF
TGTGCCACCAGTGATCCGCAGGGAAAGGGTTACAATGAGCAGTTCTTC
>TRBV7-2|TRBD1|NA|TRBJ1-2
CASSFRDSFGYGYTF
TGTGCCAGCAGCTTCAGGGACAGCTTTGGCTATGGCTACACCTTC
>TRBV7-6|NA|NA|TRBJ2-3
CASSPTSLTDTQYF
TGTGCCAGCAGCCCAACTAGCCTCACAGATACGCAGTATTTT
>TRBV15|TRBD1|few|TRBJ1-1
CATSRGDRENTEAFF
TGTGCCACCAGCAGGGGGGACAGGGAAAACACTGAAGCTTTCTTT
>TRBV25-1|NA|NA|TRBJ2-1
CASSWGLPGSSYNEQFF
TGTGCCAGCTCCTGGGGTCTGCCGGGAAGCTCCTACAATGAGCAGTTCTTC
>TRBV11-2|TRBD1|NA|TRBJ2-7
CASSYGTGSNEQYF
TGTGCCAGCAGCTACGGGACAGGGTCCAACGAGCAGTACTTC
>TRBV6-5|TRBD2|NA|TRBJ2-1
CASKVPSGGYNEQFF
TGTGCCAGCAAGGTCCCTAGCGGGGGTTACAATGAGCAGTTCTTC
>TRBV5-1|TRBD2|NA|TRBJ2-3
CASSLTSGRVPGTDTQYF
TGCGCCAGCAGCTTAACTAGCGGGAGGGTCCCGGGGACAGATACGCAGTATTTT